Given below is one T cell receptor (beta chain) in context. The repertoire was sequenced with immunoSEQ multiplex PCR; TCRdb's copy has only in-frame clones and lacks some. This table has approximately 2,000,000 clones, just under 95% appearing once. These data belong to a study of shared clonotypes between healthy human individuals. Naive CD8 cells lacked CD45RO, underwent positive selection for CCR7 and left out terminally differentiated effector memory CD45RA+ cells. V was shortened by 5 bases and J by 3 bases, with 11 bases between the two germline ends. This CDR3 has 13 amino acids. CDR1 MNHEY and CDR2 SMNVEV come from the germline V gene (reference sequence).

The receptor was isolated from a man younger than 35 in good health. Some clones in this sample may be carry-over from other donors' samples. The chain links TRBV27 to TRBJ2-7, with a tentative D call TRBD1 (6 bases). Sample: naive CD8+ T cells from PBMCs. CDR3 DNA sequence: TGTGCCAGCAGTCCAGGGGTTTTCTACGAGCAGTACTTC. As protein: CASSPGVFYEQYF.